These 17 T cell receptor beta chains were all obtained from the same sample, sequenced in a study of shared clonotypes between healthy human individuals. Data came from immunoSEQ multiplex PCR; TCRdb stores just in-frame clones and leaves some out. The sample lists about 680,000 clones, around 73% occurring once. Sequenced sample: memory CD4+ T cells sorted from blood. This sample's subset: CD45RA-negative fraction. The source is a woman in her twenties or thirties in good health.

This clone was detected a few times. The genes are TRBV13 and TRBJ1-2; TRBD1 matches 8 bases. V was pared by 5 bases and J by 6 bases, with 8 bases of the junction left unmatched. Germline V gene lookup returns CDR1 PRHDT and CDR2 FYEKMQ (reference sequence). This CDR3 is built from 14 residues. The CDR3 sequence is CASSRRTGPDGYTF. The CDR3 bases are TGTGCCAGCAGCCGCCGGACAGGGCCTGATGGCTACACCTTC.

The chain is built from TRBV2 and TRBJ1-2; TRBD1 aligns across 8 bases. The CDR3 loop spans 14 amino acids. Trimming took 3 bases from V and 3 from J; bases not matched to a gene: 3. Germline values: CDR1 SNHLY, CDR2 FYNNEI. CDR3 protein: CASSEDRVDYGYTF. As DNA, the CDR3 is TGTGCCAGCAGTGAGGACAGGGTTGACTATGGCTACACCTTC.

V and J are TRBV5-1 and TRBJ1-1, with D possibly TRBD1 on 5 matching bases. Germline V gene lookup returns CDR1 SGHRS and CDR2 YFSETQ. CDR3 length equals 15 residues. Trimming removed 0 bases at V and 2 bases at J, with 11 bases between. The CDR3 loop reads CASSLVSGTNTEAFF. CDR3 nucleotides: TGCGCCAGCAGCTTGGTGTCGGGGACCAACACTGAAGCTTTCTTT.

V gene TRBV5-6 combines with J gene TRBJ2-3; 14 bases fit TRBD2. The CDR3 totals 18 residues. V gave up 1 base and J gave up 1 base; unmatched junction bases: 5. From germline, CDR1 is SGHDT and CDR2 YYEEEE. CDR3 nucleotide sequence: TGTGCCAGCAGCTTGAAGGGACTAGCGGGAGTGGGCACAGATACGCAGTATTTT. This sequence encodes CASSLKGLAGVGTDTQYF.

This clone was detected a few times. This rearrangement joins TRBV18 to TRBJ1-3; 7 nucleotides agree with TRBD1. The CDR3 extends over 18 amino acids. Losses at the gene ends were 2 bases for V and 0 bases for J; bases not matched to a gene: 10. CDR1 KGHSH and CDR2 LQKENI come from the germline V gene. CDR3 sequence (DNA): TGTGCCAGCTCACCATCAAGGACAGGCGCATACTCTGGAAACACCATATATTTT. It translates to CASSPSRTGAYSGNTIYF.

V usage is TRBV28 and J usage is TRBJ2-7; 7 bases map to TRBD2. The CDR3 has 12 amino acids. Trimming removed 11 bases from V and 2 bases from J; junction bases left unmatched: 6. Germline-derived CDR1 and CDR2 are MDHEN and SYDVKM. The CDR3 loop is CASQSGTYEQYF. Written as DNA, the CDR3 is TGTGCCTCACAAAGCGGGACCTACGAGCAGTACTTC.

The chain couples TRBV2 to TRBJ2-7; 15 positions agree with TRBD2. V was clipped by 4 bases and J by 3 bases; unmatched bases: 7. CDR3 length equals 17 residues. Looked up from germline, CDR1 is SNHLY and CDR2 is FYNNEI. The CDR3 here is CASSAGLAGGAIYEQYF. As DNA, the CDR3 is TGTGCCAGCAGTGCGGGACTAGCGGGAGGCGCAATCTACGAGCAGTACTTC.

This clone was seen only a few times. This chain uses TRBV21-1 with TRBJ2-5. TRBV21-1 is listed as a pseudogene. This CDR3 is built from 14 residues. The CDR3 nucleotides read TGTGCCAGCAGCAGAACCCTCCCCACAGAGACCCAGTACTTC. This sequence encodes CASSRTLPTETQYF.

CDR3 protein: CASSRPRGGGSETQYF. The CDR3 bases are TGTGCCAGCAGCAGGCCCCGGGGAGGGGGCAGTGAGACCCAGTACTTC. The chain couples TRBV7-9 to TRBJ2-5, with D perhaps matching TRBD1 or TRBD2 (7 bases each). CDR1 SEHNR and CDR2 FQNEAQ come from the germline V gene (reference sequence). Trimming removed 5 bases from V and 5 bases from J, with 21 bases in between. The CDR3 length is 16 residues.

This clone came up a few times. The CDR3, as DNA: TGTGCCAGCAGTTACGGGGGCTCCTACGAGCAGTACTTC. It translates to CASSYGGSYEQYF. The chain carries TRBV28 and TRBJ2-7; tentatively, D is TRBD2 (6 bases). Germline V gives CDR1 MDHEN, CDR2 SYDVKM. The CDR3 extends over 13 amino acids. The V and J ends lost 4 bases and 0 bases respectively, with 7 bases between them.

CDR3 in amino acids: CASIAAGGLDEQYF. The CDR3 nucleotides read TGTGCCAGCATCGCAGCGGGAGGCTTGGACGAGCAGTACTTC. V is TRBV28 and J is TRBJ2-7, with 9 bases lining up with TRBD2. Germline CDR1 and CDR2: MDHEN and SYDVKM. There are 14 residues in the CDR3. V gave up 7 bases and J gave up 5 bases; unmatched junction bases: 9.

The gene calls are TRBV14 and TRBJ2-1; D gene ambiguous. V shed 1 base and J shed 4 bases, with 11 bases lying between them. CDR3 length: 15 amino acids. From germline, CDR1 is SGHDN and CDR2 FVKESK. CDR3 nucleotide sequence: TGTGCCAGCAGCCAAGTTTGGTCTGGTTACAATGAGCAGTTCTTC. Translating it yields CASSQVWSGYNEQFF.

For the CDR3, the DNA is TGTGCCAGCAGCCAGGGGACAGGGGGCTATGGGGCCAACGTCCTGACTTTC. Its protein is CASSQGTGGYGANVLTF. This sequence joins TRBV14 and TRBJ2-6, with TRBD1 identical over 12 bases. J was trimmed by 3 bases and V by 3 bases; bases with no gene match: 3. This CDR3 region has 17 residues. From germline, CDR1 is SGHDN and CDR2 FVKESK.

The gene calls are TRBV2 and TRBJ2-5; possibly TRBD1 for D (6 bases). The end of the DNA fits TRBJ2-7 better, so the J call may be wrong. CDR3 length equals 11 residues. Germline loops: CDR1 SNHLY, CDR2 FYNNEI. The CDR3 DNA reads TGTGCCAGCACAGGGGTGTACGAGCAGTACTTC. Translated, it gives CASTGVYEQYF.

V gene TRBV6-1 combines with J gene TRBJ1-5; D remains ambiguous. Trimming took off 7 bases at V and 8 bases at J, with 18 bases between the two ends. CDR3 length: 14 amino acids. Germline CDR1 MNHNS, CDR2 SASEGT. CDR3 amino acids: CASKVFDQAKPQHF. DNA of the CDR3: TGTGCCAGCAAGGTTTTCGACCAAGCGAAGCCCCAGCATTTT.

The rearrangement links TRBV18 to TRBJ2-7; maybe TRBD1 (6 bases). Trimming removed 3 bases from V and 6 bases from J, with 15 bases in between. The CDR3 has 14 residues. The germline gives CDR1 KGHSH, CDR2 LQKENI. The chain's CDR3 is CASSPGTSGGEQYF. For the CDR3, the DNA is TGTGCCAGCTCACCCGGGACAAGCGGAGGCGAGCAGTACTTC.

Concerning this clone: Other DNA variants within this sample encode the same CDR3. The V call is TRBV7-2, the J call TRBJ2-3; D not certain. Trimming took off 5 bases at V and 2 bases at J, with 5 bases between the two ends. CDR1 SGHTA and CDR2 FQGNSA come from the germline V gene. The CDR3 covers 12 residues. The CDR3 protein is CASSGYTDTQYF. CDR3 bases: TGTGCCAGCAGCGGCTACACAGATACGCAGTATTTT. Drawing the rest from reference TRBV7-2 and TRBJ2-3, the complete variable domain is GAGVSQSPSNKVTEKGKDVELRCDPISGHTALYWYRQSLGQGLEFLIYFQGNSAPDKSGLPSDRFSAERTGGSVSTLTIQRTQQEDSAVYLCASSGYTDTQYFGPGTRLTVL.